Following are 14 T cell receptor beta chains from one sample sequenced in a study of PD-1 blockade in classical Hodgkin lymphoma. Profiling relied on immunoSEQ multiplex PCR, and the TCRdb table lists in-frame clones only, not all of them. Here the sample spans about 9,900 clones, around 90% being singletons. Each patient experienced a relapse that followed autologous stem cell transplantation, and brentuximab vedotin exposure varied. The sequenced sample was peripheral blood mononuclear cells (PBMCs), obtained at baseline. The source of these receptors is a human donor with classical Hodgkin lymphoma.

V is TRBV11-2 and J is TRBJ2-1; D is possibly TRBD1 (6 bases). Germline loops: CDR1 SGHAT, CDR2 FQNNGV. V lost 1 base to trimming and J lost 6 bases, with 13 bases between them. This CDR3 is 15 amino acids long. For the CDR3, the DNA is TGTGCCAGCAGCTTAGGAGGGGGTAGGGCCAATGAGCAGTTCTTC. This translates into CASSLGGGRANEQFF.

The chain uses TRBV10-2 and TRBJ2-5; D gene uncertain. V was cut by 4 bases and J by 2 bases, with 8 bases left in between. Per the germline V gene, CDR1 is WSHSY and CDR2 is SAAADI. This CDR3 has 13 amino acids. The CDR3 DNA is TGCGCCAGCAGTGTCAGGCTTCAAGAGACCCAGTACTTC. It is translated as CASSVRLQETQYF.

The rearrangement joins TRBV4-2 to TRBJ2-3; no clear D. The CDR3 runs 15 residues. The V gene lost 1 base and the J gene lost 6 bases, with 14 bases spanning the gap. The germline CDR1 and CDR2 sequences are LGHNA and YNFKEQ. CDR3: CASSQGLSSTDTQYF. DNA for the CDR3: TGTGCCAGCAGCCAAGGCCTGTCGAGTACGGATACGCAGTATTTT.

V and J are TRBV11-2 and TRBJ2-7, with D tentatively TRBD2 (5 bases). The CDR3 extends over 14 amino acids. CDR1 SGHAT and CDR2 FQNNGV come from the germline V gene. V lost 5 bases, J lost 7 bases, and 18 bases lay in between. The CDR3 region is CASSLFGIDKEQYF. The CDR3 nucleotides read TGTGCCAGCAGCCTATTCGGGATTGATAAGGAGCAGTACTTC.

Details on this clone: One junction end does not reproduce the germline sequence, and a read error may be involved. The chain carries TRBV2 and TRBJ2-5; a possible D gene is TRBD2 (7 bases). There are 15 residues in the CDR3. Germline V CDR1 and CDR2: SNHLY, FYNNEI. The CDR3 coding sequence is TGTGCCAGCACCTCGCTGGGAGGGGGGCAAGGGACCCAGTACTTC. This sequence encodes CASTSLGGGQGTQYF.

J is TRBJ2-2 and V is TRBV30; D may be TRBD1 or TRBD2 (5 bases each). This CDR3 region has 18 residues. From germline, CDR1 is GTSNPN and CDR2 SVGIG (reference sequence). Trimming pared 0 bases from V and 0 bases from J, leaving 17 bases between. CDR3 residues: CAWSVPLGAEANTGELFF. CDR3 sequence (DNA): TGTGCCTGGAGTGTCCCCCTTGGGGCGGAGGCGAACACCGGGGAGCTGTTTTTT.

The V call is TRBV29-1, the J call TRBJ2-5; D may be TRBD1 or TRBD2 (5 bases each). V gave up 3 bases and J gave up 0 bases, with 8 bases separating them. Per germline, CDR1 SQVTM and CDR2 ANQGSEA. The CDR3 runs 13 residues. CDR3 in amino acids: CSVEGTYQETQYF. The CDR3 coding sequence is TGCAGCGTTGAGGGGACCTACCAAGAGACCCAGTACTTC.

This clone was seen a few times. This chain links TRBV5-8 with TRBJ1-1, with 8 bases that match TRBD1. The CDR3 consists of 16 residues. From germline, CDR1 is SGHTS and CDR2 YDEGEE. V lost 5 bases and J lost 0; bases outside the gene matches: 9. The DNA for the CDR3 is TGTGCCAGCAGGACAAGGACAGGGAACATGAACACTGAAGCTTTCTTT. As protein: CASRTRTGNMNTEAFF. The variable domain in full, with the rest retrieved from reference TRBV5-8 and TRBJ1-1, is EAGVTQSPTHLIKTRGQQATLRCSPISGHTSVYWYQQALGLGLQFLLWYDEGEERNRGNFPPRFSGRQFPNYSSELNVNALELEDSALYLCASRTRTGNMNTEAFFGQGTRLTVV.

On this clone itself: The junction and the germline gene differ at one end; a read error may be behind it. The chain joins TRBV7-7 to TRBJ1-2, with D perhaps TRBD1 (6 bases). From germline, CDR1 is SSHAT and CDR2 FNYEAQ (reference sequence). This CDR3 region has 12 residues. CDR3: CASSLKGGGYTF. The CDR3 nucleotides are TGTGCTAGCAGCTTAAAAGGGGGAGGCTACACCTTC.

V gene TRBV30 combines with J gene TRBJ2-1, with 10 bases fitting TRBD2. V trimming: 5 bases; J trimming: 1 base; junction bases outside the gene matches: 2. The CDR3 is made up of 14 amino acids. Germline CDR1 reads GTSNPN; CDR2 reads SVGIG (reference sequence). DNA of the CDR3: TGTGCCTGGGAAGCGGGAGGGTCCTACAATGAGCAGTTCTTC. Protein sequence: CAWEAGGSYNEQFF.

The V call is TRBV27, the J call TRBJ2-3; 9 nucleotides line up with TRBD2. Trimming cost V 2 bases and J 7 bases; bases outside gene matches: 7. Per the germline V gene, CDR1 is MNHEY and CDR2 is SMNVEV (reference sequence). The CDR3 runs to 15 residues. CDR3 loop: CASSLRDSGRNTQYF. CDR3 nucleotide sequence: TGTGCCAGCAGTTTAAGGGATAGCGGGAGAAATACGCAGTATTTT.

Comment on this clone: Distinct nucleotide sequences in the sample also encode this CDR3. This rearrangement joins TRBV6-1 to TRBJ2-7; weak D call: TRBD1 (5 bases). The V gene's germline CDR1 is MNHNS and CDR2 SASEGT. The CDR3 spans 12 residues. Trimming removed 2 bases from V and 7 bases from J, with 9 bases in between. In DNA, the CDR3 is TGTGCCAGCAGTGAAAATAGGGGAGAGCAGTACTTC. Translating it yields CASSENRGEQYF.

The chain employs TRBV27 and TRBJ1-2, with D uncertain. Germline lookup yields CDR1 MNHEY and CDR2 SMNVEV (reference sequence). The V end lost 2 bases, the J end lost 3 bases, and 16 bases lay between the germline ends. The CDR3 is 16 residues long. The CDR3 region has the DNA TGTGCCAGCAGTTTAGGGTCCCCCAGGCCATACTATGGCTACACCTTC. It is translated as CASSLGSPRPYYGYTF.

CDR3 nucleotide sequence: TGTGCCAGCAGTGGAACCACAACCTCGGGAGAGACCCAGTACTTC. Translating gives CASSGTTTSGETQYF. J is TRBJ2-5 and V is TRBV2; no firm D call. This CDR3 is built from 15 residues. From germline, CDR1 is SNHLY and CDR2 FYNNEI. Trimming stripped 4 bases from V and 4 bases from J, with 16 bases between. Full variable domain (rest looked up from reference TRBV2 and TRBJ2-5): EPEVTQTPSHQVTQMGQEVILRCVPISNHLYFYWYRQILGQKVEFLVSFYNNEISEKSEIFDDQFSVERPDGSNFTLKIRSTKLEDSAMYFCASSGTTTSGETQYFGPGTRLLVL.